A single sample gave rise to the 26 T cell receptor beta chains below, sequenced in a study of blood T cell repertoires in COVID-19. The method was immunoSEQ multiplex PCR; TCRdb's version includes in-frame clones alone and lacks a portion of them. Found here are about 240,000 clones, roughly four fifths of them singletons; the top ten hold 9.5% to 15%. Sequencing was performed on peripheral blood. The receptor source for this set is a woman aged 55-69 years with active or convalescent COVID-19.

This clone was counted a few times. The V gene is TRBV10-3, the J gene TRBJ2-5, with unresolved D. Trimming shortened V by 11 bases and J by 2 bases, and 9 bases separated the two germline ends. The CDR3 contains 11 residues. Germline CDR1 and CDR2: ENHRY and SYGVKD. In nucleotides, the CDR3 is TGTGCCTCCGGAGAGCAAGAGACCCAGTACTTC. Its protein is CASGEQETQYF.

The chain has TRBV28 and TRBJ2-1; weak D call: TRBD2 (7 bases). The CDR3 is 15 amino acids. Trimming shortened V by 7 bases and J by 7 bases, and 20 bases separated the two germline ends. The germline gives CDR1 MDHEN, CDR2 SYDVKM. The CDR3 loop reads CASIKTGGAGNEQFF. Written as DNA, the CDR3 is TGTGCCAGCATCAAAACGGGGGGCGCGGGAAATGAGCAGTTCTTC.

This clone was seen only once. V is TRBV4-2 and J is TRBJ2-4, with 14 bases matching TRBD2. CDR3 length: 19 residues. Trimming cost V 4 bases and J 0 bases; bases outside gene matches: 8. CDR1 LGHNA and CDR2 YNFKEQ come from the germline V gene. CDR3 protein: CASSLGTSGGPLAKNIQYF. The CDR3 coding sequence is TGTGCCAGCAGCCTCGGGACTAGCGGGGGCCCCTTAGCCAAAAACATTCAGTACTTC.

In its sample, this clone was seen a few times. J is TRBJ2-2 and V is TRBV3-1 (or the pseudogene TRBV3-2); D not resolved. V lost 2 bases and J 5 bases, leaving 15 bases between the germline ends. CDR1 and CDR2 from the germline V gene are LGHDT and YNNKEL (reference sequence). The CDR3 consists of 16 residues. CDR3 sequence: CASSQNAVGLTGELFF. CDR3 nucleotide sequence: TGTGCCAGCAGCCAAAATGCCGTCGGTTTGACCGGGGAGCTGTTTTTT.

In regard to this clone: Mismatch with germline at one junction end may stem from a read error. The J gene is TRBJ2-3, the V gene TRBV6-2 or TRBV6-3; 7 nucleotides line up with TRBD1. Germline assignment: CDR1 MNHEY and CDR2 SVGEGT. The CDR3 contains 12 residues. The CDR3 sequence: CASSYGPDRVHF. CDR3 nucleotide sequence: TGTGCCAGCAGTTACGGACCTGACAGGGTGCATTTT.

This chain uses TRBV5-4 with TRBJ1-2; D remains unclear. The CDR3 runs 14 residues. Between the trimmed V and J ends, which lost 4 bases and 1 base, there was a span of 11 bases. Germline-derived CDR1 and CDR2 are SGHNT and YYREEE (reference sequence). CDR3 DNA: TGTGCCAGCAGCGCCCCGGGAGTTAACTATGGCTACACCTTC. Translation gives CASSAPGVNYGYTF.

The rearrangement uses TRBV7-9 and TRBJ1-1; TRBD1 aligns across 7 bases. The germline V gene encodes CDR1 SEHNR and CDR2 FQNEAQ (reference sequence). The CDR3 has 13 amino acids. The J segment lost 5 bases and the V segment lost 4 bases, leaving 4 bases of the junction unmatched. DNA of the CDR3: TGTGCCAGCAGCTCAAGACAGGGAACTGAAGCTTTCTTT. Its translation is CASSSRQGTEAFF. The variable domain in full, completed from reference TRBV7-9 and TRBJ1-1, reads DTGVSQNPRHKITKRGQNVTFRCDPISEHNRLYWYRQTLGQGPEFLTYFQNEAQLEKSRLLSDRFSAERPKGSFSTLEIQRTEQGDSAMYLCASSSRQGTEAFFGQGTRLTVV.

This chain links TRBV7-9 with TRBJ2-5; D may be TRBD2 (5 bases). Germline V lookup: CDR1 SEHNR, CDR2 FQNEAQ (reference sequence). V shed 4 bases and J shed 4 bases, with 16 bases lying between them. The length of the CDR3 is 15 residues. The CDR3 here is CASSSRADGVETQYF. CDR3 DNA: TGTGCCAGCAGCTCCCGGGCAGACGGGGTAGAGACCCAGTACTTC.

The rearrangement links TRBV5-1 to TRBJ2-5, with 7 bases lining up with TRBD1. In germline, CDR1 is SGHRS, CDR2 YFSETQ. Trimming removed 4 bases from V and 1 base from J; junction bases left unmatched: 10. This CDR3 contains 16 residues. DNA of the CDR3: TGCGCCAGCAGCCCTGGGACAGCCTCAAGCCAAGAGACCCAGTACTTC. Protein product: CASSPGTASSQETQYF.

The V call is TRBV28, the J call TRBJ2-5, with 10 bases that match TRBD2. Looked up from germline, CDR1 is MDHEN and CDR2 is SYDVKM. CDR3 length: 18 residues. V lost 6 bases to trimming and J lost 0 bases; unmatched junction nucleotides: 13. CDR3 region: CASSPPLGSGGHQETQYF. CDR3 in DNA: TGTGCCAGCAGCCCCCCCCTGGGTAGCGGGGGGCACCAAGAGACCCAGTACTTC.

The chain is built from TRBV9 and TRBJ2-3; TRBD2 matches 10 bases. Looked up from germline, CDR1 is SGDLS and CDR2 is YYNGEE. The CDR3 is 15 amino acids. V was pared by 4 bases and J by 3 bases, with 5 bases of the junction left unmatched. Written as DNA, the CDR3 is TGTGCCAGCAGCCTCCTAGCGGGGGTTACAGATACGCAGTATTTT. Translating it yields CASSLLAGVTDTQYF.

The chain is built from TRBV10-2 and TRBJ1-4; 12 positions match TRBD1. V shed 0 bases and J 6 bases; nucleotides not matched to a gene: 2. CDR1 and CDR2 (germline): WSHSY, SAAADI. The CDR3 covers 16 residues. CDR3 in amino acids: CASSESGTGGDEKLFF. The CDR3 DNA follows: TGCGCCAGCAGTGAGTCCGGGACAGGGGGCGATGAAAAACTGTTTTTT.

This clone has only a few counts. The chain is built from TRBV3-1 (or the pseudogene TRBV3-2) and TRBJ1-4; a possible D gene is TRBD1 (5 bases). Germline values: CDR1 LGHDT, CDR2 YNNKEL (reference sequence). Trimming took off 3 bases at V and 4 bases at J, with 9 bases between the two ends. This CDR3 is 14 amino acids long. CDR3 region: CASSQEGYNEKLFF. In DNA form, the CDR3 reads TGTGCCAGCAGCCAGGAGGGGTATAATGAAAAACTGTTTTTT.

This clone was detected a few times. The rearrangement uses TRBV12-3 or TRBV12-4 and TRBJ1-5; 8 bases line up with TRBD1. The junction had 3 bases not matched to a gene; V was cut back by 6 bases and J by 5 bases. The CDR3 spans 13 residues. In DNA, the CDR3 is TGTGCCAGCAGCAAACAGGGGGATCAGCCCCAGCATTTT. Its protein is CASSKQGDQPQHF.

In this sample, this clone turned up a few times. CDR3 DNA sequence: TGTGCCATCAGTTCGGACAGGGGGAGAACCACTGAAGCTTTCTTT. Translation gives CAISSDRGRTTEAFF. This chain links TRBV10-3 with TRBJ1-1; 10 positions match TRBD1. The CDR3 is made up of 15 amino acids. Germline assignment: CDR1 ENHRY and CDR2 SYGVKD. V gave up 5 bases and J gave up 4 bases; unmatched junction bases: 7.

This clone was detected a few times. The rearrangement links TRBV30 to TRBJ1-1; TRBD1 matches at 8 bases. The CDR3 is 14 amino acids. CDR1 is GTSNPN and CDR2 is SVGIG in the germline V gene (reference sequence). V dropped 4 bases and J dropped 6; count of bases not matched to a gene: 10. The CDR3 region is CAWTMNRGYAEAFF. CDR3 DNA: TGTGCCTGGACGATGAACAGGGGGTATGCTGAAGCTTTCTTT.

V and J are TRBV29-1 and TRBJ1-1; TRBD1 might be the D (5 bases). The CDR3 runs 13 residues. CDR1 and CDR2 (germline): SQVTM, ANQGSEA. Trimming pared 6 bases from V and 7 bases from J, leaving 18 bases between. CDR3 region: CSVLSPRGGEAFF. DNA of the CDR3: TGCAGCGTACTTTCCCCGCGGGGGGGTGAAGCTTTCTTT.

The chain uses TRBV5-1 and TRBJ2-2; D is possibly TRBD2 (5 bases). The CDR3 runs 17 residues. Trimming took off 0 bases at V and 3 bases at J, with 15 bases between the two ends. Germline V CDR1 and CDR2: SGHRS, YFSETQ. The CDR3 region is CASSLDEGIVYTGELFF. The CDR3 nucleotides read TGCGCCAGCAGCTTGGATGAGGGAATAGTGTACACCGGGGAGCTGTTTTTT.

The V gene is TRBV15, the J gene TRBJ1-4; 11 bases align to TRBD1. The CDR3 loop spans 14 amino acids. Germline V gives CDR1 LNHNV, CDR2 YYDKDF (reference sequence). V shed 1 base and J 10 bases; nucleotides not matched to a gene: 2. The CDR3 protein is CATSRGGQGGKLFF. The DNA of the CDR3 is TGTGCCACCAGCAGAGGGGGACAGGGGGGAAAACTGTTTTTT.

The CDR3 region is CASSLQGQGGTGELFF. In nucleotides, the CDR3 is TGCGCCAGCAGCTTGCAAGGACAGGGGGGCACCGGGGAGCTGTTTTTT. The chain carries TRBV5-1 and TRBJ2-2; 10 nucleotides line up with TRBD1. CDR3 length: 16 residues. Germline CDR1 reads SGHRS; CDR2 reads YFSETQ. J was trimmed by 4 bases and V by 1 base; bases with no gene match: 4.

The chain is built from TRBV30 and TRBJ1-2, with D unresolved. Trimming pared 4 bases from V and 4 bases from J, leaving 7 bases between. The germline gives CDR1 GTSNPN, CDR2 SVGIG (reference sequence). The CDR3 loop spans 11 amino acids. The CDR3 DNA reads TGTGCCTGGAAAGTACTCTATGGCTACACCTTC. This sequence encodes CAWKVLYGYTF.

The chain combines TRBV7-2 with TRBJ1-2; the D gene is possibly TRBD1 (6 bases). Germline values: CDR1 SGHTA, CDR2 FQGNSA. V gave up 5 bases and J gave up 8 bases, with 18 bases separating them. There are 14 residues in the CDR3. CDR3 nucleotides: TGTGCCAGCAGCCTCGAAAACAGGGTCTCCGGCTACACCTTC. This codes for CASSLENRVSGYTF.

CDR3 amino acids: CASRRNPDATQPQHF. CDR3 DNA: TGTGCCAGCAGGAGGAACCCCGACGCCACGCAGCCCCAGCATTTT. This chain joins TRBV2 and TRBJ1-5; D not resolved. Germline CDR1 SNHLY, CDR2 FYNNEI. The CDR3 is 15 residues long. Trimming pared 6 bases from V and 7 bases from J, leaving 19 bases between.

This CDR3 is CATRAGDATGSNEQFF. DNA for the CDR3: TGTGCCACCAGAGCAGGGGACGCCACGGGAAGCAATGAGCAGTTCTTC. The V and J genes are TRBV24-1 and TRBJ2-1; D is possibly TRBD1 (6 bases). Trimming left V 7 bases short and J 6 bases short, with 21 bases between. Per the germline V gene, CDR1 is KGHDR and CDR2 is SFDVKD. This CDR3 has 16 amino acids.

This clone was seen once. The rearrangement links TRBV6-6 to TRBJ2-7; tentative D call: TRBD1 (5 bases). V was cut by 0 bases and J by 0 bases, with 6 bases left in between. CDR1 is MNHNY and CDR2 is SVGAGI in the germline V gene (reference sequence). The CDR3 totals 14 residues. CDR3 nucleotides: TGTGCCAGCAGTTACTCCCAGGGCTCCTACGAGCAGTACTTC. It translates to CASSYSQGSYEQYF.

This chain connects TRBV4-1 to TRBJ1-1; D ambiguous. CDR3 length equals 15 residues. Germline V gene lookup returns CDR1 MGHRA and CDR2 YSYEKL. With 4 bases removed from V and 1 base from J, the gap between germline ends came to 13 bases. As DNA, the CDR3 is TGCGCCAGCAGCCCCCATGTGTCCAAGAACACTGAAGCTTTCTTT. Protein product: CASSPHVSKNTEAFF.